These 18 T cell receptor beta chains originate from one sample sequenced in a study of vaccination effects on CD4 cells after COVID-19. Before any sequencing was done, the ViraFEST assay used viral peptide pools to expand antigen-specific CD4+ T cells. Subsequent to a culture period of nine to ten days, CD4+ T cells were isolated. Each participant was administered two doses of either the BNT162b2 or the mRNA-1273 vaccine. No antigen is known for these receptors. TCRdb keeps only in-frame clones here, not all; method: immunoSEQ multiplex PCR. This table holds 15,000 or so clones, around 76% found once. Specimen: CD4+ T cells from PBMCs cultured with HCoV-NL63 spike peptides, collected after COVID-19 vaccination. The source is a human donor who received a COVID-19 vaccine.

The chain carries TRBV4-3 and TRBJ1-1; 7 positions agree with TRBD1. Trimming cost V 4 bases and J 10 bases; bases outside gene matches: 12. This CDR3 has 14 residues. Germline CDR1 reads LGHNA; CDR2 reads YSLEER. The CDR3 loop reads CASSPGGQGGVAFF. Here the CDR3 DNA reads TGCGCCAGCAGCCCAGGGGGGCAGGGAGGAGTAGCTTTCTTT.

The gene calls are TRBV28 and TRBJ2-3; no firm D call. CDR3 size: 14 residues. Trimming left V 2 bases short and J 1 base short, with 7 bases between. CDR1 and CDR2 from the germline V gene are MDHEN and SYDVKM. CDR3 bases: TGTGCCAGCAGTTTAGTCGGGCGCACAGATACGCAGTATTTT. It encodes CASSLVGRTDTQYF. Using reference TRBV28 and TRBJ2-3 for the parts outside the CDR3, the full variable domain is DVKVTQSSRYLVKRTGEKVFLECVQDMDHENMFWYRQDPGLGLRLIYFSYDVKMKEKGDIPEGYSVSREKKERFSLILESASTNQTSMYLCASSLVGRTDTQYFGPGTRLTVL.

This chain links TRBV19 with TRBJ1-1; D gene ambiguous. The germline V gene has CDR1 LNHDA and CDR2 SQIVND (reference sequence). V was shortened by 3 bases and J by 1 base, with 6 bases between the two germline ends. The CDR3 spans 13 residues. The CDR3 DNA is TGTGCCAGTAGTATCACCAAGAACACTGAAGCTTTCTTT. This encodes CASSITKNTEAFF.

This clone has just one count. The CDR3, as DNA: TGTGCCAGCTCACCAATCGGGGGGGGCGGCACAGATACGCAGTATTTT. It specifies CASSPIGGGGTDTQYF. The gene calls are TRBV18 and TRBJ2-3, with 8 bases matching TRBD2. J was trimmed by 1 base and V by 2 bases; bases with no gene match: 5. The CDR3 runs 16 residues. Germline V gene sequence: CDR1 KGHSH, CDR2 LQKENI.

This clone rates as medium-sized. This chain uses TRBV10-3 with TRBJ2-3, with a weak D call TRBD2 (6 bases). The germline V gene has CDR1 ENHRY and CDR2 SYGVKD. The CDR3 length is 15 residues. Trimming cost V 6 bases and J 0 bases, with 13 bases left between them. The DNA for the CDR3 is TGTGCCATCAGCGCTAGCGAGGCTAGCACAGATACGCAGTATTTT. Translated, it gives CAISASEASTDTQYF.

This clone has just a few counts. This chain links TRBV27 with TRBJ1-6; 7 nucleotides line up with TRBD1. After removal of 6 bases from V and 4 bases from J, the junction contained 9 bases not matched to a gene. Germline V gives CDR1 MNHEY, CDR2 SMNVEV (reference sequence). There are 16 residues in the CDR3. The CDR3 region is CASSREGQMYNSPLHF. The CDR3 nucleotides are TGTGCCAGCAGCCGGGAGGGACAGATGTATAATTCACCCCTCCACTTT.

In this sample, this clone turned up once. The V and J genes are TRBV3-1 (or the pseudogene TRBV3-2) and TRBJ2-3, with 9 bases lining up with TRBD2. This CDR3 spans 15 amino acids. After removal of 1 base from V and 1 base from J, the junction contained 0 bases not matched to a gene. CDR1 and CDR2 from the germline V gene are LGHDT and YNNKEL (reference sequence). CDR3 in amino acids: CASSQVAGGTDTQYF. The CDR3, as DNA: TGTGCCAGCAGCCAAGTAGCGGGGGGCACAGATACGCAGTATTTT.

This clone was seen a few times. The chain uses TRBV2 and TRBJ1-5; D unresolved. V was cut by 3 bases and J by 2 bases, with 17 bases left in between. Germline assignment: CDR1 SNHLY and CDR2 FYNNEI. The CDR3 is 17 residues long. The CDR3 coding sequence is TGTGCCAGCAGTGACCTAGGTTGGGCAGGCGGCAATCAGCCCCAGCATTTT. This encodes CASSDLGWAGGNQPQHF.

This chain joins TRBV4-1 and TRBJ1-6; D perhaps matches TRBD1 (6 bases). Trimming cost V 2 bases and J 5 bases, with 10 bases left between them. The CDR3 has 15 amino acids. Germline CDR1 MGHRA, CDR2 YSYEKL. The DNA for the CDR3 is TGCGCCAGCAGCCAAAGGGGACAAGATAATTCACCCCTCCACTTT. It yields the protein CASSQRGQDNSPLHF.

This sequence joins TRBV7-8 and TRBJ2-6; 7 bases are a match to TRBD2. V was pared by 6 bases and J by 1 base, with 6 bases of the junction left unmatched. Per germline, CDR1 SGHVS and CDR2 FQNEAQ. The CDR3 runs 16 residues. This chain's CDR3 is CASRSWGGSGANVLTF. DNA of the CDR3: TGTGCCAGCAGGTCGTGGGGGGGATCTGGGGCCAACGTCCTGACTTTC.

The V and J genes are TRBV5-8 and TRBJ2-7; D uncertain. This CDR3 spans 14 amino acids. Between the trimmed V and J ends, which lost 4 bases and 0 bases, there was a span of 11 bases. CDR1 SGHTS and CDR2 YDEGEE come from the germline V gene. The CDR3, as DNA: TGTGCCAGCAGCGAGGCCTTCGGCTCCTACGAGCAGTACTTC. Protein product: CASSEAFGSYEQYF.

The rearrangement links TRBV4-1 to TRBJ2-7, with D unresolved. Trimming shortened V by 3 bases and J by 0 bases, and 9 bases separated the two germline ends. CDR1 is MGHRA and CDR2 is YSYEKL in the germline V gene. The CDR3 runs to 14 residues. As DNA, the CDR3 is TGCGCCAGCAGCCATAGATTGAGCTCCTACGAGCAGTACTTC. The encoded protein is CASSHRLSSYEQYF.

CDR3 sequence: CASSTNHRASNTEAFF. The DNA of the CDR3 is TGTGCCAGCAGTACAAATCACAGGGCTTCGAACACTGAAGCTTTCTTT. The chain uses TRBV6-6 and TRBJ1-1; D may be TRBD1 (6 bases). The CDR3 contains 16 residues. From germline, CDR1 is MNHNY and CDR2 SVGAGI (reference sequence). Trimming removed 5 bases at V and 1 base at J, with 17 bases between.

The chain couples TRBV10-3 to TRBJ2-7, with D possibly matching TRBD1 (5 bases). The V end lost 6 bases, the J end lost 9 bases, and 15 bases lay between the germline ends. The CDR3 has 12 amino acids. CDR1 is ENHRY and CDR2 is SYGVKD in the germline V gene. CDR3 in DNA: TGTGCCATCAGCGAGAAGGACAAATGGCAGTACTTC. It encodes CAISEKDKWQYF.

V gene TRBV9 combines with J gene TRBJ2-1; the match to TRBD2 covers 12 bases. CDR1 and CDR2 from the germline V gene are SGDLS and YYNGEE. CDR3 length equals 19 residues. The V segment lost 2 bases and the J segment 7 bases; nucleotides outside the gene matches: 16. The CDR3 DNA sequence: TGTGCCAGCAGCGTCACGACTAGCGGGAGACTCCGGGATAGAAATGAGCAGTTCTTC. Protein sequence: CASSVTTSGRLRDRNEQFF.

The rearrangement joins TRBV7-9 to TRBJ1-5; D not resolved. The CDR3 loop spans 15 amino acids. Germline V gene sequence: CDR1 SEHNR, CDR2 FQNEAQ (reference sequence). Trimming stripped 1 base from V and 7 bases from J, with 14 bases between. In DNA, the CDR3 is TGTGCCAGCAGCTTAGGTGGAAGGCGAGGGCAGCCCCAGCATTTT. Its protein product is CASSLGGRRGQPQHF.

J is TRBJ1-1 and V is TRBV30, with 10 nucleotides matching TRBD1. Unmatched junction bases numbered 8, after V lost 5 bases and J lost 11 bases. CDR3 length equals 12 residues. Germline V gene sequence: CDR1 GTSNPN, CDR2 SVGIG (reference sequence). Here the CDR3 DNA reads TGTGCCTGGGCGGGACAGGGGAGTTTGGCTTTCTTT. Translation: CAWAGQGSLAFF. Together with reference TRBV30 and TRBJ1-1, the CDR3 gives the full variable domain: SQTIHQWPATLVQPVGSPLSLECTVEGTSNPNLYWYRQAAGRGLQLLFYSVGIGQISSEVPQNLSASRPQDRQFILSSKKLLLSDSGFYLCAWAGQGSLAFFGQGTRLTVV.

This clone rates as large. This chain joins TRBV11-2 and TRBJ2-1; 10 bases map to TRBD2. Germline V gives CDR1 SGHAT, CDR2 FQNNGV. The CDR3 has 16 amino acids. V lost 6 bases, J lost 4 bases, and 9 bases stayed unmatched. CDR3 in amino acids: CASRPALAGAYNEQFF. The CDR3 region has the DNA TGTGCCAGCAGGCCAGCCCTAGCGGGGGCTTACAATGAGCAGTTCTTC.